The rows below give T cell receptor beta chains drawn from one sample of a study of shared clonotypes between healthy human individuals. TCRdb's table, derived via immunoSEQ multiplex PCR, lists solely in-frame clones and lacks some. The table shows approximately 2.1 million clones, with 85% to 95% occurring only once. Sequencing was done on a sample of naive CD4+ T cells from PBMCs. The receptor set was obtained from a man aged 18 to 29 in good health. Some clones in this sample may be carry-over from other donors' samples. Both conserved end residues are part of each CDR3. Each record gives: clone size, J gene, D gene, V gene, CDR3 length, CDR3 protein, CDR3 DNA. D genes are given only for firm matches. Some rows have no size entry. The others give once, few or many, or a class for an expanded clone.

clone size: NA
J gene: TRBJ1-2
D gene: TRBD1
V gene: TRBV5-1
CDR3 length: 15
CDR3 protein: CASSKGQGRGYGYTF
CDR3 DNA: TGCGCCAGCAGCAAGGGACAGGGTCGGGGCTATGGCTACACCTTC

clone size: once
J gene: TRBJ2-2
D gene: TRBD2
V gene: TRBV5-1
CDR3 length: 19
CDR3 protein: CASSLGGTSGRADTGELFF
CDR3 DNA: TGCGCCAGCAGCCTCGGCGGGACTAGCGGGAGGGCGGACACCGGGGAGCTGTTTTTT

clone size: once
J gene: TRBJ1-5
D gene: NA
V gene: TRBV7-9
CDR3 length: 13
CDR3 protein: CASSFSGNQPQHF
CDR3 DNA: TGTGCCAGCAGCTTTTCTGGCAATCAGCCCCAGCATTTT

clone size: NA
J gene: TRBJ2-4
D gene: NA
V gene: TRBV19
CDR3 length: 13
CDR3 protein: CATAVGDKNIQYF
CDR3 DNA: TGTGCCACTGCGGTTGGGGACAAAAACATTCAGTACTTC

clone size: NA
J gene: TRBJ1-2
D gene: NA
V gene: TRBV19
CDR3 length: 14
CDR3 protein: CASSSTSLLPGYTF
CDR3 DNA: TGTGCCAGTAGTTCGACATCACTCCTTCCAGGCTACACCTTC

clone size: NA
J gene: TRBJ1-3
D gene: NA
V gene: TRBV28
CDR3 length: 13
CDR3 protein: CASSLGTRNTIYF
CDR3 DNA: TGTGCCAGCAGTTTGGGGACTAGAAACACCATATATTTT

clone size: NA
J gene: TRBJ2-5
D gene: TRBD1
V gene: TRBV7-9
CDR3 length: 15
CDR3 protein: CASSHAPGQGETQYF
CDR3 DNA: TGTGCCAGCAGCCACGCCCCGGGACAGGGAGAGACCCAGTACTTC

clone size: NA
J gene: TRBJ1-1
D gene: NA
V gene: TRBV7-9
CDR3 length: 15
CDR3 protein: CASSPQRAVNTEAFF
CDR3 DNA: TGTGCCAGCAGCCCTCAAAGGGCCGTGAACACTGAAGCTTTCTTT

clone size: NA
J gene: TRBJ2-7
D gene: NA
V gene: TRBV7-3
CDR3 length: 12
CDR3 protein: CASSLKGGEQYF
CDR3 DNA: TGTGCCAGCAGCTTAAAAGGGGGCGAGCAGTACTTC

clone size: once
J gene: TRBJ2-1
D gene: NA
V gene: TRBV5-1
CDR3 length: 16
CDR3 protein: CASSTLSGLPRNEQFF
CDR3 DNA: TGCGCCAGCAGCACCCTTAGCGGCCTCCCCCGGAATGAGCAGTTCTTC

clone size: NA
J gene: TRBJ2-5
D gene: NA
V gene: TRBV2
CDR3 length: 12
CDR3 protein: CASSGQQETQYF
CDR3 DNA: TGTGCCAGCAGTGGTCAGCAAGAGACCCAGTACTTC

clone size: NA
J gene: TRBJ2-3
D gene: NA
V gene: TRBV5-1
CDR3 length: 13
CDR3 protein: CASSLGATDTQYF
CDR3 DNA: TGCGCCAGCAGCTTGGGCGCCACAGATACGCAGTATTTT

clone size: NA
J gene: TRBJ1-5
D gene: NA
V gene: TRBV9
CDR3 length: 15
CDR3 protein: CASSVEGYSNQPQHF
CDR3 DNA: TGTGCCAGCAGCGTAGAGGGGTATAGCAATCAGCCCCAGCATTTT

clone size: NA
J gene: TRBJ2-7
D gene: TRBD1
V gene: TRBV5-1
CDR3 length: 17
CDR3 protein: CASSLVSGTGVYYEQYF
CDR3 DNA: TGCGCCAGCAGCTTGGTTTCTGGGACAGGGGTCTACTACGAGCAGTACTTC

clone size: NA
J gene: TRBJ2-6
D gene: NA
V gene: TRBV4-1
CDR3 length: 16
CDR3 protein: CASSRPGQERANVLTF
CDR3 DNA: TGCGCCAGCAGCCGACCGGGGCAGGAGCGGGCCAACGTCCTGACTTTC

clone size: NA
J gene: TRBJ1-1
D gene: TRBD1
V gene: TRBV5-1
CDR3 length: 18
CDR3 protein: CASSLEPGQGRGITEAFF
CDR3 DNA: TGCGCCAGCAGCTTGGAACCGGGACAGGGGAGAGGAATAACTGAAGCTTTCTTT

clone size: once
J gene: TRBJ2-1
D gene: NA
V gene: TRBV5-1
CDR3 length: 16
CDR3 protein: CASSSLPTSGLNEQFF
CDR3 DNA: TGCGCCAGCAGCTCCTTACCAACCTCGGGCCTGAATGAGCAGTTCTTC

clone size: NA
J gene: TRBJ2-7
D gene: NA
V gene: TRBV2
CDR3 length: 14
CDR3 protein: CASSAGTVAYEQYF
CDR3 DNA: TGTGCCAGCAGTGCCGGGACCGTAGCCTACGAGCAGTACTTC

clone size: few
J gene: TRBJ1-1
D gene: NA
V gene: TRBV29-1
CDR3 length: 14
CDR3 protein: CSVEDKGRNTEAFF
CDR3 DNA: TGCAGCGTTGAAGATAAGGGAAGAAATACTGAAGCTTTCTTT

clone size: NA
J gene: TRBJ2-3
D gene: NA
V gene: TRBV25-1
CDR3 length: 13
CDR3 protein: CASSEVSTDTQYF
CDR3 DNA: TGTGCCAGCAGTGAAGTGAGCACAGATACGCAGTATTTT

clone size: NA
J gene: TRBJ2-1
D gene: TRBD2
V gene: TRBV27
CDR3 length: 15
CDR3 protein: CASKRGGIRYNEQFF
CDR3 DNA: TGTGCCAGCAAGCGGGGTGGGATTCGCTACAATGAGCAGTTCTTC

clone size: NA
J gene: TRBJ2-1
D gene: NA
V gene: TRBV7-2
CDR3 length: 14
CDR3 protein: CASSLASGYNEQFF
CDR3 DNA: TGTGCCAGCAGCTTAGCCTCGGGTTACAATGAGCAGTTCTTC

clone size: few
J gene: TRBJ1-5
D gene: TRBD1
V gene: TRBV19
CDR3 length: 13
CDR3 protein: CASSHRGNQPQHF
CDR3 DNA: TGTGCCAGTAGCCACAGGGGGAATCAGCCCCAGCATTTT

clone size: NA
J gene: TRBJ1-2
D gene: NA
V gene: TRBV12-5
CDR3 length: 16
CDR3 protein: CASGLVAGTIPAGYTF
CDR3 DNA: TGTGCTAGTGGTTTGGTCGCCGGGACAATTCCCGCGGGCTACACCTTC

clone size: NA
J gene: TRBJ1-2
D gene: TRBD1
V gene: TRBV18
CDR3 length: 15
CDR3 protein: CASSPGQGATDGYTF
CDR3 DNA: TGTGCCAGCTCACCGGGACAGGGGGCCACTGATGGCTACACCTTC

clone size: NA
J gene: TRBJ2-7
D gene: NA
V gene: TRBV7-2
CDR3 length: 13
CDR3 protein: CASSLSGSYEQYF
CDR3 DNA: TGTGCCAGCAGCTTATCCGGGTCCTACGAGCAGTACTTC

clone size: NA
J gene: TRBJ2-7
D gene: NA
V gene: TRBV7-8
CDR3 length: 14
CDR3 protein: CASSLTWQVYEQYF
CDR3 DNA: TGTGCCAGCAGCTTAACTTGGCAGGTCTACGAGCAGTACTTC

clone size: NA
J gene: TRBJ1-4
D gene: NA
V gene: TRBV5-1
CDR3 length: 16
CDR3 protein: CASSLTGRAANEKLFF
CDR3 DNA: TGCGCCAGCAGCTTGACAGGGAGGGCGGCTAATGAAAAACTGTTTTTT

clone size: NA
J gene: TRBJ1-3
D gene: NA
V gene: TRBV19
CDR3 length: 17
CDR3 protein: CASSISFRTTSGNTIYF
CDR3 DNA: TGTGCCAGTAGTATTTCGTTCAGGACAACCTCTGGAAACACCATATATTTT

clone size: NA
J gene: TRBJ2-4
D gene: NA
V gene: TRBV7-9
CDR3 length: 14
CDR3 protein: CASSPPGGKNIQYF
CDR3 DNA: TGTGCCAGCAGTCCCCCCGGGGGCAAAAACATTCAGTACTTC

clone size: NA
J gene: TRBJ2-1
D gene: NA
V gene: TRBV6-4
CDR3 length: 14
CDR3 protein: CASSPGAYYNEQFF
CDR3 DNA: TGTGCCAGCAGTCCAGGGGCTTACTACAATGAGCAGTTCTTC

clone size: NA
J gene: TRBJ2-7
D gene: NA
V gene: TRBV5-4
CDR3 length: 15
CDR3 protein: CASSRARGASYEQYF
CDR3 DNA: TGTGCCAGCAGCCGCGCCCGGGGCGCCTCCTACGAGCAGTACTTC

clone size: NA
J gene: TRBJ1-1
D gene: TRBD1
V gene: TRBV10-3
CDR3 length: 16
CDR3 protein: CAIGAGQGAYNTEAFF
CDR3 DNA: TGTGCCATCGGGGCAGGACAGGGGGCGTATAACACTGAAGCTTTCTTT

clone size: NA
J gene: TRBJ2-3
D gene: NA
V gene: TRBV4-1
CDR3 length: 13
CDR3 protein: CASSVPPAGKQYF
CDR3 DNA: TGCGCCAGCAGCGTACCCCCTGCGGGGAAGCAGTATTTT

clone size: NA
J gene: TRBJ2-1
D gene: TRBD1
V gene: TRBV28
CDR3 length: 15
CDR3 protein: CASSFIGTGSNEQFF
CDR3 DNA: TGTGCCAGCAGTTTTATAGGGACAGGGTCGAATGAGCAGTTCTTC

clone size: few
J gene: TRBJ1-5
D gene: NA
V gene: TRBV29-1
CDR3 length: 13
CDR3 protein: CSVEAGVGQPQHF
CDR3 DNA: TGCAGCGTTGAAGCGGGAGTGGGGCAGCCCCAGCATTTT

clone size: NA
J gene: TRBJ2-2
D gene: NA
V gene: TRBV18
CDR3 length: 14
CDR3 protein: CASSPQVRTGELFF
CDR3 DNA: TGTGCCAGCTCACCGCAGGTGCGGACCGGGGAGCTGTTTTTT

clone size: once
J gene: TRBJ2-2
D gene: TRBD1
V gene: TRBV5-1
CDR3 length: 16
CDR3 protein: CASRLGQAPNTGELFF
CDR3 DNA: TGCGCCAGCAGACTAGGACAGGCCCCGAACACCGGGGAGCTGTTTTTT

clone size: NA
J gene: TRBJ1-5
D gene: NA
V gene: TRBV7-2
CDR3 length: 13
CDR3 protein: CASSLEVGGPQHF
CDR3 DNA: TGTGCCAGCAGCTTAGAGGTTGGGGGGCCCCAGCATTTT

clone size: NA
J gene: TRBJ2-7
D gene: TRBD1
V gene: TRBV28
CDR3 length: 14
CDR3 protein: CASSTQGAPSEQYF
CDR3 DNA: TGTGCCAGCAGTACACAGGGGGCCCCCTCCGAGCAGTACTTC

clone size: NA
J gene: TRBJ1-4
D gene: TRBD1
V gene: TRBV29-1
CDR3 length: 15
CDR3 protein: CSVLDRGTYNEKLFF
CDR3 DNA: TGCAGCGTTCTCGACAGGGGTACATATAATGAAAAACTGTTTTTT

clone size: NA
J gene: TRBJ2-7
D gene: NA
V gene: TRBV4-1
CDR3 length: 15
CDR3 protein: CASSQEFRGSYEQYF
CDR3 DNA: TGCGCCAGCAGCCAAGAATTTAGGGGGTCCTACGAGCAGTACTTC

clone size: NA
J gene: TRBJ1-1
D gene: NA
V gene: TRBV9
CDR3 length: 13
CDR3 protein: CASSYRSDTEAFF
CDR3 DNA: TGTGCCAGCAGCTATCGATCGGACACTGAAGCTTTCTTT

clone size: once
J gene: TRBJ2-5
D gene: NA
V gene: TRBV29-1
CDR3 length: 13
CDR3 protein: CSVERLGGETQYF
CDR3 DNA: TGCAGCGTTGAAAGGTTAGGAGGGGAGACCCAGTACTTC

clone size: NA
J gene: TRBJ2-1
D gene: TRBD2
V gene: TRBV15
CDR3 length: 16
CDR3 protein: CATSRDGSSGYNEQFF
CDR3 DNA: TGTGCCACCAGCAGAGATGGGTCTAGCGGGTACAATGAGCAGTTCTTC